These 12 T cell receptor beta chains were all obtained from the same sample, sequenced in a study of cytomegalovirus exposure and HLA in healthy donors. The PCR employed 60 Vbeta primers together with 13 Jbeta primers. Measured with immunoSEQ multiplex PCR; TCRdb has only the in-frame clones, and not every one. The sample records around 200,000 clones, more than 80% being singletons. The sequenced sample was PBMCs. The receptors were sampled from a woman in her forties or fifties in good health and CMV-seropositive.

The V gene is TRBV5-4, the J gene TRBJ1-4; TRBD1 matches 7 bases. There are 14 residues in the CDR3. The J segment lost 7 bases and the V segment lost 2 bases, leaving 5 bases of the junction unmatched. Germline CDR1 SGHNT, CDR2 YYREEE (reference sequence). CDR3 sequence: CASSFTGAGEKLFF. The CDR3 bases are TGTGCCAGCAGCTTTACAGGGGCGGGTGAAAAACTGTTTTTT.

The gene calls are TRBV5-8 and TRBJ1-1, with 7 bases lining up with TRBD1. J lost 11 bases, V lost 1 base, and 8 bases had no gene match. Germline V gene sequence: CDR1 SGHTS, CDR2 YDEGEE. This CDR3 has 13 residues. CDR3 nucleotides: TGTGCCAGCAGCTTGAAGGGGGCGTGGGGCGCTTTCTTT. This sequence encodes CASSLKGAWGAFF.

The chain combines TRBV7-2 with TRBJ2-7; 10 bases line up with TRBD2. The CDR3 sequence is 14 residues long. The V gene end was trimmed by 6 bases and the J gene end by 3 bases; junction bases not matched to a gene: 5. From germline, CDR1 is SGHTA and CDR2 FQGNSA. The CDR3 is CASRASGGNYEQYF. As DNA, the CDR3 is TGTGCCAGCAGAGCTAGCGGGGGAAACTACGAGCAGTACTTC.

This chain's CDR3 is CASSLIGENQPQHF. The DNA for the CDR3 is TGTGCCAGCAGTTTGATCGGGGAAAATCAGCCCCAGCATTTT. The chain couples TRBV6-5 to TRBJ1-5; unclear D gene. V gave up 4 bases and J gave up 4 bases, with 11 bases separating them. The CDR3 runs 14 residues. Germline values: CDR1 MNHEY, CDR2 SVGAGI.

This chain joins TRBV5-4 and TRBJ2-3, with unresolved D. Between the trimmed V and J ends, which lost 0 bases and 0 bases, there was a span of 8 bases. The CDR3 contains 15 residues. Germline assignment: CDR1 SGHNT and CDR2 YYREEE (reference sequence). CDR3 DNA: TGTGCCAGCAGCTTGGGCTCTACCAGCACAGATACGCAGTATTTT. Its protein is CASSLGSTSTDTQYF.

The V and J genes are TRBV7-2 and TRBJ2-1, with 11 bases that match TRBD2. This CDR3 contains 13 residues. Germline V CDR1 and CDR2: SGHTA, FQGNSA. Trimming cost V 1 base and J 15 bases; bases outside gene matches: 5. The CDR3 reads CASSLVAGGPLFF. In nucleotides, the CDR3 is TGTGCCAGCAGCTTAGTAGCGGGGGGGCCTCTGTTCTTC.

DNA for the CDR3: TGTGCCAGCAGCTTGGGTCCTAGCGACAAAGAGACCCAGTACTTC. This encodes CASSLGPSDKETQYF. The chain has TRBV5-5 and TRBJ2-5; a weak D match, TRBD2 (6 bases). The CDR3 sequence is 15 residues long. The V gene lost 0 bases and the J gene lost 3 bases, with 12 bases spanning the gap. Germline V lookup: CDR1 SGHKS, CDR2 YYEKEE (reference sequence).

This clone has a handful of counts. V gene TRBV27 combines with J gene TRBJ2-6, with D possibly TRBD1 on 5 matching bases. Germline-derived CDR1 and CDR2 are MNHEY and SMNVEV (reference sequence). The CDR3 consists of 18 residues. V was pared by 6 bases and J by 2 bases, with 20 bases between. In nucleotides, the CDR3 is TGTGCCAGCAGCCCAGCATGGGCAGGGATCCCTGGGGCCAACGTCCTGACTTTC. This encodes CASSPAWAGIPGANVLTF.

The CDR3, as DNA: TGTGCCAGCCGTACAGGGTCAACTAATGAAAAACTGTTTTTT. It yields the protein CASRTGSTNEKLFF. The chain combines TRBV27 with TRBJ1-4; the D gene is possibly TRBD1 (6 bases). Trimming cost V 8 bases and J 0 bases, with 10 bases left between them. The CDR3 is 14 residues long. Per the germline V gene, CDR1 is MNHEY and CDR2 is SMNVEV (reference sequence).

The chain's CDR3 is CASSGGVGGYEQYF. The DNA for the CDR3 is TGTGCCAGCAGTGGTGGTGTGGGGGGTTACGAGCAGTACTTC. The chain has TRBV2 and TRBJ2-7; tentative D call: TRBD2 (6 bases). The germline gives CDR1 SNHLY, CDR2 FYNNEI. CDR3 length: 14 residues. V lost 4 bases and J lost 4, with 14 bases in between. The full variable domain, rest sourced from reference TRBV2 and TRBJ2-7, is EPEVTQTPSHQVTQMGQEVILRCVPISNHLYFYWYRQILGQKVEFLVSFYNNEISEKSEIFDDQFSVERPDGSNFTLKIRSTKLEDSAMYFCASSGGVGGYEQYFGPGTRLTVT.

This chain connects TRBV2 to TRBJ2-3, with 9 bases that match TRBD2. Germline loops: CDR1 SNHLY, CDR2 FYNNEI. J was trimmed by 2 bases and V by 4 bases; bases with no gene match: 7. The CDR3 is made up of 16 amino acids. The CDR3: CASSVGLAGTTDTQYF. CDR3 DNA: TGTGCCAGCAGTGTCGGCCTAGCGGGGACCACAGATACGCAGTATTTT.

The rearrangement joins TRBV5-6 to TRBJ2-7, with D hard to call. This CDR3 is built from 11 residues. Trimming left V 1 base short and J 5 bases short, with 4 bases between. Germline CDR1 and CDR2: SGHDT and YYEEEE. CDR3 in amino acids: CASSLFNEQYF. CDR3 nucleotides: TGTGCCAGCAGCTTGTTCAACGAGCAGTACTTC.